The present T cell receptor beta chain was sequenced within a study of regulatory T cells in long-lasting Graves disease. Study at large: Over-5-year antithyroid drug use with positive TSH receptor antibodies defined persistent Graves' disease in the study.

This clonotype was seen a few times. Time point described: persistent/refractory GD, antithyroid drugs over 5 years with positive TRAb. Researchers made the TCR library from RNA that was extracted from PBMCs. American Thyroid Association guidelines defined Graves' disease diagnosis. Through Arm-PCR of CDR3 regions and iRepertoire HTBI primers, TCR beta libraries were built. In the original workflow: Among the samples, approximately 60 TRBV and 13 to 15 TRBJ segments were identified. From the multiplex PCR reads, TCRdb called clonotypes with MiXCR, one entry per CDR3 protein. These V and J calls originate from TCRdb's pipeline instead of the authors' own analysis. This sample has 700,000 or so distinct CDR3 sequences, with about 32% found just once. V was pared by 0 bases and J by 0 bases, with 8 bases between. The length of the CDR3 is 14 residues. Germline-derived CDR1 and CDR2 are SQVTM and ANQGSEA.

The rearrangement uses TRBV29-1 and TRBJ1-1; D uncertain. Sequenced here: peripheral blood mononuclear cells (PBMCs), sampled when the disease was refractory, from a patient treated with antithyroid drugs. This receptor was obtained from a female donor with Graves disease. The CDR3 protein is CSVEDSALNTEAFF. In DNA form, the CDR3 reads TGCAGCGTTGAAGATAGCGCCCTGAACACTGAAGCTTTCTTT.